The present T cell receptor beta chain was sequenced within a study of T cells in localized non-small cell lung cancer. Findings and caveats of the study: Heterogeneity remains possible because sequencing was limited to only one tumor region. The highest T cell clonality was in uninvolved adjacent lung, above tumor. Elevated circulating T cell density in blood was associated with longer overall survival. Within adjacent lung there appeared a median approximately 60 of the top 100 tumor clones.

The assay was immunoSEQ multiplex PCR, and TCRdb's table has in-frame clones only and misses some. Among approximately 4,500 clones listed, 20% to 25% were seen once. As concerns this clone: Its antigen remains unidentified.

CDR1 and CDR2 from the germline V gene are SQVTM and ANQGSEA. Trimming shortened V by 0 bases and J by 7 bases, and 13 bases separated the two germline ends. This CDR3 spans 13 amino acids. The chain carries TRBV29-1 and TRBJ2-7; D unresolved. The sequenced sample was lung tumor tissue, obtained before any cancer treatment. This TCR derives from a female donor older than 55 with stage I lung adenocarcinoma. CDR3 loop: CSVEEAGSGEQYF. The CDR3 bases are TGCAGCGTTGAAGAAGCCGGATCCGGGGAGCAGTACTTC.